The present T cell receptor beta chain was sequenced within a study of T cell responses to AZD1222 COVID-19 vaccine. Findings and caveats of the study: Without day 14 samples, only post-peak T cell repertoires were studied. There were mostly white British donors and more females than males, and clonal diversity was possibly underestimated.

The CDR3 contains 15 residues. Germline V gives CDR1 LNHDA, CDR2 SQIVND (reference sequence). V gave up 5 bases and J gave up 8 bases; unmatched junction bases: 11. Clones were sequenced by immunoSEQ multiplex PCR, and TCRdb holds only the in-frame ones, with some missing. The data hold about 60,000 clones, with approximately 85% observed a single time. To note about this clone: The antigen remains undetermined.

V gene TRBV19 combines with J gene TRBJ2-1; TRBD2 matches 8 bases. The source of this sequence is an adult in good health. The sequencing used peripheral blood, collected on day 0 of MenACWY control vaccination. The CDR3 loop is CASSASGLGVDEQFF. The DNA of the CDR3 is TGTGCCAGTAGTGCCTCGGGACTAGGCGTGGATGAGCAGTTCTTC.